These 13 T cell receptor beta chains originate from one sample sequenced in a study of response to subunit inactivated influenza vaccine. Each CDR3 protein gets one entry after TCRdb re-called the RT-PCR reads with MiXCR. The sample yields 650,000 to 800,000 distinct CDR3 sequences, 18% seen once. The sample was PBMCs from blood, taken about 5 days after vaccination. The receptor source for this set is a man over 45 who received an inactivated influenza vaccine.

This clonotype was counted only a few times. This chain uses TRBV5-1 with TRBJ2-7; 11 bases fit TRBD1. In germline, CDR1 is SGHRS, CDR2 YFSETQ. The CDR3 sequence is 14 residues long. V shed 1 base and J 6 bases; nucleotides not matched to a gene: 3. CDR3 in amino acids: CASSLSGTGGEQYF. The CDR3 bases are TGCGCCAGCAGCTTGTCCGGGACAGGGGGCGAGCAGTACTTC.

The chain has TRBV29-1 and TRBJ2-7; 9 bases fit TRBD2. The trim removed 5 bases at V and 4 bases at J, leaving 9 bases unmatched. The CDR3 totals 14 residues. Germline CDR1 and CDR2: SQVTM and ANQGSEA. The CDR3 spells CSVYSGSRDYEQYF. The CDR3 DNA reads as TGCAGCGTTTATAGCGGGAGTCGTGATTACGAGCAGTACTTC.

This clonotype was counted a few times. CDR3: CAISPGNTEAFF. In DNA, the CDR3 is TGTGCCATCAGCCCGGGGAACACTGAAGCTTTCTTT. This chain joins TRBV10-3 and TRBJ1-1, with D hard to call. Germline CDR1 ENHRY, CDR2 SYGVKD. This CDR3 comprises 12 residues. V was cut by 6 bases and J by 1 base, with 6 bases left in between.

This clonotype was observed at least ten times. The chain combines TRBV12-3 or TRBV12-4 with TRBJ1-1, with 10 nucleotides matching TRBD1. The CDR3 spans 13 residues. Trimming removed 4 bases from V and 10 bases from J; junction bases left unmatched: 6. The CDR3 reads CASSSRQGAGAFF. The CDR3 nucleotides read TGTGCCAGCAGTTCACGACAGGGGGCGGGAGCTTTCTTT.

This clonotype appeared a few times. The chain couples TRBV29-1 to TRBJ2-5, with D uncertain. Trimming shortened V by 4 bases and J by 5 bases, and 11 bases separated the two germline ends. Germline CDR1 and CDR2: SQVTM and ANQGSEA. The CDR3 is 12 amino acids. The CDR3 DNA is TGCAGCGTTGCCCGGCTTTGGGAGACCCAGTACTTC. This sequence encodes CSVARLWETQYF.

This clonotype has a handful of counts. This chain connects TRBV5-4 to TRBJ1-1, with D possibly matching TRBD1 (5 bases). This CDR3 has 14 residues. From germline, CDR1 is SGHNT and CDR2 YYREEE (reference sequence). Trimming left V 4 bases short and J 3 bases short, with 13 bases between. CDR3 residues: CASSRDPGDTEAFF. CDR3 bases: TGTGCCAGCAGCAGGGACCCTGGGGACACTGAAGCTTTCTTT.

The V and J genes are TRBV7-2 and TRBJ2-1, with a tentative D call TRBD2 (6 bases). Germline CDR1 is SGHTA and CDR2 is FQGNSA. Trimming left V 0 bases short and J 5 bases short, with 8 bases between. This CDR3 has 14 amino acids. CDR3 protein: CASSLAWGDNEQFF. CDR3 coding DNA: TGTGCCAGCAGCTTAGCGTGGGGGGACAATGAGCAGTTCTTC.

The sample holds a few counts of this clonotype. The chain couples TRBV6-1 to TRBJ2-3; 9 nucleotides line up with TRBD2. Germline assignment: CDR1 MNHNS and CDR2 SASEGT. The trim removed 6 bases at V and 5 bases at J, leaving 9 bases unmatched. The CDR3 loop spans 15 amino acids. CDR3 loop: CASSRTSGRVDTQYF. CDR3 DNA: TGTGCCAGCAGCCGAACTAGCGGGCGGGTAGATACGCAGTATTTT.

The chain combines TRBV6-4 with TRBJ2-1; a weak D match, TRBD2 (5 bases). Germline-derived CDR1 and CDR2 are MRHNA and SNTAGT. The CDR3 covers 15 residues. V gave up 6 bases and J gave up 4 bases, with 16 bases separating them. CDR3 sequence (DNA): TGTGCCAGCAGCATTAGGGCGGGTACATACAATGAGCAGTTCTTC. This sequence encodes CASSIRAGTYNEQFF.

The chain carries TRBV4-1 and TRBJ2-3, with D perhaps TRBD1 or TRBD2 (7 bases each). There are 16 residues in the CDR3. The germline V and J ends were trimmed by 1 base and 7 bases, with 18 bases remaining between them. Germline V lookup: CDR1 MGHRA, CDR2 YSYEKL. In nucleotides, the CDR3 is TGCGCCAGCAGCCAAGGGGAGGGAGGGGGCTGGAATACGCAGTATTTT. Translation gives CASSQGEGGGWNTQYF.

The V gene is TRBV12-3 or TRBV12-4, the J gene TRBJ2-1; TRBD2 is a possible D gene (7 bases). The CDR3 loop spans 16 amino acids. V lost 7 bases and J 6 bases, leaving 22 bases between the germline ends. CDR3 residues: CASTPGFLGGANEQFF. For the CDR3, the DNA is TGTGCCAGCACTCCAGGATTTTTGGGGGGGGCCAATGAGCAGTTCTTC.

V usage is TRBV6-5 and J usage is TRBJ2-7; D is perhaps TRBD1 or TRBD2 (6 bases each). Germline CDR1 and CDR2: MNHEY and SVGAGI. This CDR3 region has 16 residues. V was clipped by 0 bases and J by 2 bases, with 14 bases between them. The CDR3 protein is CASSYSEGGPTYEQYF. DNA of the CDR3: TGTGCCAGCAGTTACTCGGAGGGGGGCCCTACCTACGAGCAGTACTTC.

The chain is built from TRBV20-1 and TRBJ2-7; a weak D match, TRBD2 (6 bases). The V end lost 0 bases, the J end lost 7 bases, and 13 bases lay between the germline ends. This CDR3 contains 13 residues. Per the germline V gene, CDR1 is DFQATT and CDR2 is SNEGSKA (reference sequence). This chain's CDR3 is CSARDGGTGEQYF. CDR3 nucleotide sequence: TGCAGTGCTAGAGATGGGGGGACGGGGGAGCAGTACTTC.